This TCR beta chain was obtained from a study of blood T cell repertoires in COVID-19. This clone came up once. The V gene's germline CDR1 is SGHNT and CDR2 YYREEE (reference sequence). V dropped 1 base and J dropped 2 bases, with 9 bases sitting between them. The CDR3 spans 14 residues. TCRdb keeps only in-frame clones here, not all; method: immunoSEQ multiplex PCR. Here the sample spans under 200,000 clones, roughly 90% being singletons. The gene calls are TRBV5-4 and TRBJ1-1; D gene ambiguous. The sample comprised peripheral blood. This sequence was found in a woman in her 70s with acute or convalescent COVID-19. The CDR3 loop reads CASSLPLGNTEAFF. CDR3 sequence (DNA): TGTGCCAGCAGCTTGCCTCTAGGAAACACTGAAGCTTTCTTT.